Below are 19 T cell receptor beta chains sequenced from a single sample in a study of shared clonotypes between healthy human individuals. Using immunoSEQ multiplex PCR, the repertoire was profiled, and TCRdb retains in-frame clones only, with some absent. Among hundreds of thousands of clones listed, roughly 97% were seen once. Material: naive CD4+ T cells sorted from blood. Subset denoted: CD45RA+ positively selected. The receptors stem from a woman in her 30s in good health.

The chain links TRBV21-1 to TRBJ2-6. TRBV21-1 is given as a pseudogene. This CDR3 has 17 amino acids. The CDR3 spells CASSNVTLANGANVLTF. The CDR3 DNA reads as TGTGCCAGCAGCAATGTGACGCTGGCCAATGGGGCCAACGTCCTGACTTTC.

This clone was detected a few times. This chain joins TRBV4-2 and TRBJ1-2, with D unclear. The CDR3 runs 13 residues. Between the trimmed V and J ends, which lost 4 bases and 4 bases, there was a span of 10 bases. CDR1 is LGHNA and CDR2 is YNFKEQ in the germline V gene. The CDR3 DNA reads as TGTGCCAGCAGCCCCGACGGGAGCTATGGCTACACCTTC. Its translation: CASSPDGSYGYTF.

The genes are TRBV9 and TRBJ2-5; TRBD1 agrees at 10 bases. With V trimmed by 0 bases and J by 2 bases, 4 bases remained unmatched. CDR1 is SGDLS, CDR2 YYNGEE, per germline. The CDR3 sequence is 16 residues long. In DNA form, the CDR3 reads TGTGCCAGCAGCGTAGGAGGGACAGGGGTGCAAGAGACCCAGTACTTC. Translating it yields CASSVGGTGVQETQYF.

V and J are TRBV7-2 and TRBJ2-2; D not certain. The CDR3 consists of 16 residues. Germline values: CDR1 SGHTA, CDR2 FQGNSA. V lost 6 bases and J lost 1, with 15 bases in between. This CDR3 is CASRLGSKVNTGELFF. CDR3 coding DNA: TGTGCCAGCAGGTTGGGAAGCAAGGTGAACACCGGGGAGCTGTTTTTT.

The V gene is TRBV2, the J gene TRBJ2-7, with a possible D match to TRBD2 (6 bases). Per germline, CDR1 SNHLY and CDR2 FYNNEI. Between the trimmed V and J ends, which lost 6 bases and 4 bases, there was a span of 16 bases. This CDR3 has 14 amino acids. In nucleotides, the CDR3 is TGTGCCAGCAGGGGGGACGGGGGAAGATACGAGCAGTACTTC. Translation gives CASRGDGGRYEQYF.

V usage is TRBV5-1 and J usage is TRBJ2-6, with D perhaps given as TRBD1 or TRBD2 (6 bases each). Germline CDR1 is SGHRS and CDR2 is YFSETQ. The V gene lost 0 bases and the J gene lost 0 bases, with 13 bases spanning the gap. The CDR3 runs to 18 residues. CDR3 bases: TGCGCCAGCAGCTTGGCGGGGGACACCTACTCTGGGGCCAACGTCCTGACTTTC. Residues: CASSLAGDTYSGANVLTF.

The V call is TRBV7-9, the J call TRBJ2-7; 12 bases are a match to TRBD2. Germline CDR1 and CDR2: SEHNR and FQNEAQ (reference sequence). This CDR3 is built from 14 residues. V gave up 5 bases and J gave up 5 bases; unmatched junction bases: 4. The DNA for the CDR3 is TGTGCCAGCAGCCGACTAGCGGGAGTAAACGAGCAGTACTTC. Amino acid sequence: CASSRLAGVNEQYF.

This clone was counted once. The chain couples TRBV12-5 to TRBJ1-1, with a tentative D call TRBD1 (5 bases). Germline loops: CDR1 LGHNT, CDR2 FRNRAP. V was shortened by 4 bases and J by 0 bases, with 6 bases between the two germline ends. The CDR3 contains 13 residues. CDR3 sequence: CASGWDVNTEAFF. DNA for the CDR3: TGTGCTAGTGGTTGGGACGTGAACACTGAAGCTTTCTTT.

The chain carries TRBV28 and TRBJ2-1; the D is unclear. In germline, CDR1 is MDHEN, CDR2 SYDVKM. V shed 2 bases and J shed 4 bases, with 6 bases lying between them. The length of the CDR3 is 13 residues. The CDR3 DNA reads TGTGCCAGCAGTTTAAATGCGTACAATGAGCAGTTCTTC. Encoded protein: CASSLNAYNEQFF. Supplemented by reference TRBV28 and TRBJ2-1, the full variable domain reads DVKVTQSSRYLVKRTGEKVFLECVQDMDHENMFWYRQDPGLGLRLIYFSYDVKMKEKGDIPEGYSVSREKKERFSLILESASTNQTSMYLCASSLNAYNEQFFGPGTRLTVL.

This rearrangement joins TRBV25-1 to TRBJ2-7; D not certain. This CDR3 has 14 residues. Looked up from germline, CDR1 is MGHDK and CDR2 is SYGVNS. The V gene lost 2 bases and the J gene lost 1 base, with 9 bases spanning the gap. CDR3 nucleotide sequence: TGTGCCAGCAGTGAAAGGTTCAGTTCCTACGAGCAGTACTTC. It encodes CASSERFSSYEQYF.

The chain recombines TRBV19 with TRBJ2-5, with TRBD2 as a possible D gene (6 bases). V lost 5 bases and J 2 bases, leaving 12 bases between the germline ends. Germline loops: CDR1 LNHDA, CDR2 SQIVND (reference sequence). This CDR3 comprises 14 residues. For the CDR3, the DNA is TGTGCCAGTAGTGCCATAAGCGGGCAAGAGACCCAGTACTTC. Translated, it gives CASSAISGQETQYF.

J is TRBJ1-5 and V is TRBV7-2, with 7 bases aligning to TRBD1. CDR1 and CDR2 (germline): SGHTA, FQGNSA. After removal of 3 bases from V and 4 bases from J, the junction contained 3 bases not matched to a gene. This CDR3 contains 14 residues. CDR3 in amino acids: CASSLGTENQPQHF. The CDR3, as DNA: TGTGCCAGCAGCTTGGGGACAGAGAATCAGCCCCAGCATTTT.

The chain joins TRBV10-3 to TRBJ2-1, with D perhaps matching TRBD2 (5 bases). The V and J ends lost 5 bases and 12 bases respectively, with 17 bases between them. Germline-derived CDR1 and CDR2 are ENHRY and SYGVKD. The CDR3 spans 13 residues. The DNA for the CDR3 is TGTGCCATCAGTTCCCGAGCAAGGGAGCCGCAGTTCTTC. Translating it yields CAISSRAREPQFF.

The gene calls are TRBV10-3 and TRBJ1-2; TRBD1 matches at 8 bases. Unmatched junction bases numbered 6, after V lost 2 bases and J lost 4 bases. CDR3 size: 15 residues. CDR1 is ENHRY, CDR2 SYGVKD, per germline. CDR3 amino acids: CAISETGDRPYGYTF. The CDR3 nucleotides are TGTGCCATCAGTGAGACGGGGGACAGGCCCTATGGCTACACCTTC.

Only a few counts were recorded for this clone. The chain carries TRBV4-1 and TRBJ2-5, with D possibly TRBD1 on 6 matching bases. Germline V lookup: CDR1 MGHRA, CDR2 YSYEKL. This CDR3 has 14 residues. V lost 6 bases and J 2 bases, leaving 13 bases between the germline ends. The CDR3 bases are TGCGCCAGCAGTCCCCTTGGGACACAAGAGACCCAGTACTTC. Translation gives CASSPLGTQETQYF.

The chain carries TRBV6-5 and TRBJ1-3; 7 bases match TRBD1. Germline V gene lookup returns CDR1 MNHEY and CDR2 SVGAGI. V lost 0 bases, J lost 4 bases, and 3 bases stayed unmatched. The CDR3 has 15 residues. The CDR3 nucleotides read TGTGCCAGCAGTTACTCAGACAGGGCCGGAAACACCATATATTTT. Its protein product is CASSYSDRAGNTIYF.

The rearrangement links TRBV11-2 to TRBJ1-1, with D hard to call. Germline V gives CDR1 SGHAT, CDR2 FQNNGV. The germline V and J ends were trimmed by 0 bases and 0 bases, with 5 bases remaining between them. The CDR3 runs 14 residues. The CDR3 DNA reads TGTGCCAGCAGCTTAGATCTGGTGAACACTGAAGCTTTCTTT. It specifies CASSLDLVNTEAFF.

The count of this clone is one. The rearrangement links TRBV5-6 to TRBJ2-1; D is unclear. The V gene's germline CDR1 is SGHDT and CDR2 YYEEEE. The CDR3 has 12 amino acids. V was shortened by 4 bases and J by 8 bases, with 10 bases between the two germline ends. CDR3 nucleotide sequence: TGTGCCAGCAGCCTTAACAGCGATGAGCAGTTCTTC. Its translation is CASSLNSDEQFF.

This clone was seen once. The rearrangement joins TRBV6-6 to TRBJ2-7; 9 bases fit TRBD1. After removal of 8 bases from V and 3 bases from J, the junction contained 2 bases not matched to a gene. The CDR3 consists of 12 residues. Germline V CDR1 and CDR2: MNHNY, SVGAGI (reference sequence). In DNA, the CDR3 is TGTGCCAGCGGGGGACAGGGCTACGAGCAGTACTTC. Its translation is CASGGQGYEQYF.